This TCR beta chain came from a study of T cell responses to AZD1222 COVID-19 vaccine. Clones were read by immunoSEQ multiplex PCR, and TCRdb kept only the in-frame ones, dropping some. The repertoire holds roughly 150,000 clones, with 90% to 95% as singletons. Study-wide points: Baseline serostatus was positive in only six or seven AZD1222 recipients. Vaccine-related CD4 TCRs covered spike, predominating at 160-218 and 743-854. Of spike-specific TCRs, nearly half reportedly target regions left unmutated in variants. After two AZD1222 doses, spike-specific TCR breadth and depth rose versus day 0.

Of note for this clone: Its antigen is still unknown.

Sample: peripheral blood, taken on day 0 of AZD1222 vaccination. This TCR came from an adult in good health.

The CDR3 coding sequence is TGTGCCAGCAGCTGGCACGGACTAGCGGGGACCTGGGAGACCCAGTACTTC. Translating gives CASSWHGLAGTWETQYF. The genes are TRBV4-2 and TRBJ2-5; 12 bases match TRBD2. The CDR3 sequence is 17 residues long. CDR1 is LGHNA, CDR2 YNFKEQ, per germline. V trimming: 5 bases; J trimming: 5 bases; junction bases outside the gene matches: 12.